This T cell receptor (beta chain) was profiled in a study of neurological immune-mediated disorders. The study's findings and limits: The absence of shared CDR3 amino acid sequences among expanded clones across subjects suggests private repertoires in all groups.

In its sample, this clonotype was seen many times. Antigen unknown. J lost 1 base, V lost 3 bases, and 7 bases had no gene match. The CDR3 length is 15 residues. Germline V gene sequence: CDR1 DFQATT, CDR2 SNEGSKA (reference sequence). It was by 5'RACE with 10-nucleotide random UMIs that the cDNA was made. Every sequencing run returned over 160 million TCR-beta sequences, which were derived from 15-18 subjects. Each CDR3 protein gets one entry after TCRdb re-called the 5' RACE reads with MiXCR. The sample has approximately 70,000 distinct CDR3 sequences, about 4.2% seen once. The chain employs TRBV20-1 and TRBJ1-2; TRBD1 agrees at 8 bases. This receptor was identified in a young man with multiple sclerosis. Sequenced material: PBMCs. CDR3 protein: CSARASGGYNYGYTF. CDR3 DNA: TGCAGTGCTAGGGCTTCAGGGGGCTATAACTATGGCTACACCTTC.